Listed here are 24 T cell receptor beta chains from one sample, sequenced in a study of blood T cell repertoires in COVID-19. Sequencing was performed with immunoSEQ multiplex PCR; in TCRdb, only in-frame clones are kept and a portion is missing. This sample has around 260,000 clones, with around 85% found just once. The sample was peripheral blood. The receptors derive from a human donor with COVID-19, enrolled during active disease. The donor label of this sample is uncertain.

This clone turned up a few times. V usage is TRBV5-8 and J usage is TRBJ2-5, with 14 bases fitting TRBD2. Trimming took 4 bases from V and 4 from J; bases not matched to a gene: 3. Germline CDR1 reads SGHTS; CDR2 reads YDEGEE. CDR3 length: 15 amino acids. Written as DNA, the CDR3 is TGTGCCAGCAGCCTTGGGACTAGCGGGAGAGAGACCCAGTACTTC. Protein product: CASSLGTSGRETQYF.

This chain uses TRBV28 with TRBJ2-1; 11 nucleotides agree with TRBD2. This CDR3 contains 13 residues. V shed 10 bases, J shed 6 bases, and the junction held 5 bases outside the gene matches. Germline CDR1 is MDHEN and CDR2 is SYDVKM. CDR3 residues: CATDGLAGNEQFF. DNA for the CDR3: TGTGCCACCGACGGACTAGCGGGCAATGAGCAGTTCTTC.

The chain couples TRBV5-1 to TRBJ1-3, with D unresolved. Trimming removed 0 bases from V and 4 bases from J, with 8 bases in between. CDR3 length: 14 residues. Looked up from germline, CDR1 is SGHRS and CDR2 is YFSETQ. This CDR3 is CASSLGSTGNTIYF. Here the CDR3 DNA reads TGCGCCAGCAGCTTGGGGAGCACCGGAAACACCATATATTTT.

Written as DNA, the CDR3 is TGTGCCAGCAGTCCCGGGACTAGCGTTTACGAGCAGTACTTC. It is translated as CASSPGTSVYEQYF. The gene calls are TRBV28 and TRBJ2-7; TRBD2 aligns across 10 bases. CDR1 is MDHEN and CDR2 is SYDVKM in the germline V gene. The CDR3 runs 14 residues. V shed 5 bases, J shed 4 bases, and the junction held 5 bases outside the gene matches.

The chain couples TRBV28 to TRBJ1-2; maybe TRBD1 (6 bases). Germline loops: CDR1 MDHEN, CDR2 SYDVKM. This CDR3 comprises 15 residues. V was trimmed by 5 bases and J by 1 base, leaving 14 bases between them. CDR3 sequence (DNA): TGTGCCAGCAGTGCAGGGGCGAAGGATAACTATGGCTACACCTTC. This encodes CASSAGAKDNYGYTF.

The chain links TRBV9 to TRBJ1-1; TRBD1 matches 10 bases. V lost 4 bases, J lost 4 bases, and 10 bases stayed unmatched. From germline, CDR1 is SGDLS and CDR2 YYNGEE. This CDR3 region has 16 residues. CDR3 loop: CASSPRATGGGTEAFF. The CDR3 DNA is TGTGCCAGCAGCCCGCGGGCGACAGGGGGCGGCACTGAAGCTTTCTTT.

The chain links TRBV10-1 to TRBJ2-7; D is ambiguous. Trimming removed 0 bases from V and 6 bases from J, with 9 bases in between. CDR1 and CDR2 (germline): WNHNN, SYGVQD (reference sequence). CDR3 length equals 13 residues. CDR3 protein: CASSESYEAEQYF. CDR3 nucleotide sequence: TGCGCCAGCAGTGAGTCGTATGAAGCCGAGCAGTACTTC.

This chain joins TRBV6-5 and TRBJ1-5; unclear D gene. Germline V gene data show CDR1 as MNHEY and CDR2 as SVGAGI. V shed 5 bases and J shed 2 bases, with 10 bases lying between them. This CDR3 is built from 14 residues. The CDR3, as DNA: TGTGCCAGCAGTCCATCAGTTGGCAATCAGCCCCAGCATTTT. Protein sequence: CASSPSVGNQPQHF.

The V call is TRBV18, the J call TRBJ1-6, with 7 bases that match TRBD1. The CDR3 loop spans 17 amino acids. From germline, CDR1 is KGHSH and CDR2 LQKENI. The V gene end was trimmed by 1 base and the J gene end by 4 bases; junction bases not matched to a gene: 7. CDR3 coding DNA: TGTGCCAGCTCACCACAGGGTCCGGGACAGTATAATTCACCCCTCCACTTT. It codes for CASSPQGPGQYNSPLHF.

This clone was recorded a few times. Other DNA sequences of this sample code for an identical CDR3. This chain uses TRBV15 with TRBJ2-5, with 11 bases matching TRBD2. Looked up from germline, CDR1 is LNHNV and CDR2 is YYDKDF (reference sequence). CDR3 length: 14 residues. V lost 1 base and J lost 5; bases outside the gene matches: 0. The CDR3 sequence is CATSRGLAGETQYF. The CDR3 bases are TGTGCCACCAGCAGAGGACTAGCGGGGGAGACCCAGTACTTC.

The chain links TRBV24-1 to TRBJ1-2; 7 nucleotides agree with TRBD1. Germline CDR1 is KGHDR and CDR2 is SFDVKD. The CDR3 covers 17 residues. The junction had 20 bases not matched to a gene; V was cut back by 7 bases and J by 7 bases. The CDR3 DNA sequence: TGTGCCACCAGCGGAGGGGACAGTTTGGAGAGTATTTCTGGCTACACCTTC. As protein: CATSGGDSLESISGYTF.

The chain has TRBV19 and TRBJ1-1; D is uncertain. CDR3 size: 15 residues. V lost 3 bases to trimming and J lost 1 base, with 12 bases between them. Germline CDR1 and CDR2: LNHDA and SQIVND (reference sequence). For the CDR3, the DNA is TGTGCCAGTAGTATCCGGCCGACGGGGAACACTGAAGCTTTCTTT. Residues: CASSIRPTGNTEAFF.

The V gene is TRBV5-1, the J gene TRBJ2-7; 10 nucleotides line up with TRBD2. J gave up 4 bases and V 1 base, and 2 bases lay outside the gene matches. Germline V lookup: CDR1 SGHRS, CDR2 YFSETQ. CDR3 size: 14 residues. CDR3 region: CASSLLAGEYEQYF. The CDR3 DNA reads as TGCGCCAGCAGCTTGCTAGCGGGAGAGTACGAGCAGTACTTC.

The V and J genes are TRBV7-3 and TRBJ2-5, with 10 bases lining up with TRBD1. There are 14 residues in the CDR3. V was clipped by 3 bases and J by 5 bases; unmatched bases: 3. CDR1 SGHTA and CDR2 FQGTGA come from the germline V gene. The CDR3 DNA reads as TGTGCCAGCAGCTTGACAGGGGGCCGTGAGACCCAGTACTTC. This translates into CASSLTGGRETQYF.

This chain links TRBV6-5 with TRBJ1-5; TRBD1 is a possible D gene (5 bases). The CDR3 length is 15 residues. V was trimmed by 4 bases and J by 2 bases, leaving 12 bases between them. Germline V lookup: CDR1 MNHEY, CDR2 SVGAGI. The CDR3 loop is CASSWGRDGNQPQHF. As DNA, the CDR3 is TGTGCCAGCAGTTGGGGCAGGGATGGCAATCAGCCCCAGCATTTT.

CDR3 nucleotide sequence: TGTGCCTGGAGCGGACAAGCCTACAATGAGCAGTTCTTC. This gives the protein CAWSGQAYNEQFF. The chain employs TRBV30 and TRBJ2-1; D possibly corresponds to TRBD1 (5 bases). The CDR3 is 13 amino acids. Germline values: CDR1 GTSNPN, CDR2 SVGIG (reference sequence). V lost 3 bases and J 2 bases, leaving 8 bases between the germline ends. The variable domain in full, completed from reference TRBV30 and TRBJ2-1, reads SQTIHQWPATLVQPVGSPLSLECTVEGTSNPNLYWYRQAAGRGLQLLFYSVGIGQISSEVPQNLSASRPQDRQFILSSKKLLLSDSGFYLCAWSGQAYNEQFFGPGTRLTVL.

In DNA form, the CDR3 reads TGCGCCAGCAGCTTGATGGGCGTCAATTCTGGAAACACCATATATTTT. Encoded protein: CASSLMGVNSGNTIYF. The chain employs TRBV5-1 and TRBJ1-3; D not certain. Germline V gives CDR1 SGHRS, CDR2 YFSETQ. The ends were cut back, 1 base at V and 1 base at J, with 12 bases in the middle. This CDR3 has 16 amino acids.

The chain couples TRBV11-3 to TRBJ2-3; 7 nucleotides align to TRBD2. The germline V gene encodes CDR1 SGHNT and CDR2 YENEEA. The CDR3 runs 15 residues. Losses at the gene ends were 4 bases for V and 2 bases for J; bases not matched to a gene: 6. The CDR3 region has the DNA TGTGCCAGCAGCTACAGCGGGGACCCCACAGATACGCAGTATTTT. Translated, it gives CASSYSGDPTDTQYF.

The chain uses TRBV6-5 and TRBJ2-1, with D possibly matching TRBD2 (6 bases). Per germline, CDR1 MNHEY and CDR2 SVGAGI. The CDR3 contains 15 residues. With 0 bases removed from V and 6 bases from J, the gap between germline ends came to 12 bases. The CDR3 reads CASSYSILRGNEQFF. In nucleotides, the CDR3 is TGTGCCAGCAGTTACTCGATCCTGCGGGGCAATGAGCAGTTCTTC.

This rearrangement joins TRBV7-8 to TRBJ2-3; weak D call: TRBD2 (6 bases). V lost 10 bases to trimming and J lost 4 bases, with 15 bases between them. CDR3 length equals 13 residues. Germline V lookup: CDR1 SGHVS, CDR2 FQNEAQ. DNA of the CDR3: TGTGCCACAAGCGGGTCGGGGGCAGATACGCAGTATTTT. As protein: CATSGSGADTQYF.

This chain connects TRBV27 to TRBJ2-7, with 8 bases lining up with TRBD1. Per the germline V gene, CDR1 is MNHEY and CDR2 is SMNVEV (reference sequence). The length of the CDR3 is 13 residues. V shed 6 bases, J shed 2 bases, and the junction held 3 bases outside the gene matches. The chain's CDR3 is CASRRQGPYEQYF. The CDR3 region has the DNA TGTGCCAGCAGACGACAGGGGCCCTACGAGCAGTACTTC.

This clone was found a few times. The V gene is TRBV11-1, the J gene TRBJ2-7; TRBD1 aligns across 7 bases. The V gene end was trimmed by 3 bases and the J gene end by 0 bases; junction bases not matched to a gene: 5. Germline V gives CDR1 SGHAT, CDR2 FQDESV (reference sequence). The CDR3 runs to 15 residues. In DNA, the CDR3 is TGTGCCAGCAGCTTGGACAGGCTTAGCTCCTACGAGCAGTACTTC. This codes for CASSLDRLSSYEQYF. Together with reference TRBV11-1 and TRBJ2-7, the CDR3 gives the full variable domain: EAEVAQSPRYKITEKSQAVAFWCDPISGHATLYWYRQILGQGPELLVQFQDESVVDDSQLPKDRFSAERLKGVDSTLKIQPAELGDSAMYLCASSLDRLSSYEQYFGPGTRLTVT.

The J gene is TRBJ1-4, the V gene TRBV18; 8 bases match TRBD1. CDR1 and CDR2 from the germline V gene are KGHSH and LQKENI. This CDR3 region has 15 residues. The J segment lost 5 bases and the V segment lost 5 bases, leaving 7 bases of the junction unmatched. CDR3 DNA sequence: TGTGCCAGCTCAGTGAAGGGACAGGAGAATGAAAAACTGTTTTTT. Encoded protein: CASSVKGQENEKLFF.

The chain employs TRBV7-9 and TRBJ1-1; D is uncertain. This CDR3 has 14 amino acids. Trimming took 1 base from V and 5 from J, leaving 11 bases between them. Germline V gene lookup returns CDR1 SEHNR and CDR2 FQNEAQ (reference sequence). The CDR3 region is CASSLGVVDTEAFF. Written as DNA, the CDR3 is TGTGCCAGCAGCTTAGGAGTAGTAGATACTGAAGCTTTCTTT.